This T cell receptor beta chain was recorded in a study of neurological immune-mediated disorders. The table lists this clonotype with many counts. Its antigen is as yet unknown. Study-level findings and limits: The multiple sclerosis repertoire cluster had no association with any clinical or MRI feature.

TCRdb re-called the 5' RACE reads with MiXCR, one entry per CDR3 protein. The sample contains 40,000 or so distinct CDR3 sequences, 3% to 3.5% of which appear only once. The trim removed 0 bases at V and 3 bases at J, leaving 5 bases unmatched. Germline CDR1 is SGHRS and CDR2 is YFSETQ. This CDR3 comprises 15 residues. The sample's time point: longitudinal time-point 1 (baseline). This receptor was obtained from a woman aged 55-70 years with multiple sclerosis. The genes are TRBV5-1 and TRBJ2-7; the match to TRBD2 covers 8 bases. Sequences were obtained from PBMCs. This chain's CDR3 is CASSLEGGRYYEQYF. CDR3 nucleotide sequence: TGCGCCAGCAGCTTGGAGGGCGGGAGGTACTACGAGCAGTACTTC.